Listed here are 14 T cell receptor beta chains from one sample, sequenced in a study of CD8 T cells in Susac syndrome. With random hexamers, 0.5 to 1 ug RNA was reverse transcribed. TCRdb independently ran MiXCR on the immunoSEQ multiplex PCR reads; one entry per CDR3 protein. The data hold some 160,000 distinct CDR3 sequences, with approximately 96% observed a single time. Specimen: CD8+ T cells from PBMCs. These receptors originate from a human donor with multiple sclerosis.

V gene TRBV20-1 combines with J gene TRBJ2-2, with D hard to call. V shed 6 bases and J shed 4 bases, with 6 bases lying between them. This CDR3 comprises 11 residues. Germline CDR1 and CDR2: DFQATT and SNEGSKA (reference sequence). The DNA for the CDR3 is TGCAGTGCAACTGTCACCGGGGAGCTGTTTTTT. Translating gives CSATVTGELFF.

V gene TRBV28 combines with J gene TRBJ2-2, with 9 bases aligning to TRBD1. V was clipped by 5 bases and J by 7 bases; unmatched bases: 14. From germline, CDR1 is MDHEN and CDR2 SYDVKM. The length of the CDR3 is 17 residues. The CDR3 is CASSLDPGQGGIGELFF. The CDR3, as DNA: TGTGCCAGCAGTCTGGACCCGGGACAGGGAGGAATCGGGGAGCTGTTTTTT.

CDR3 bases: TGCAGTGCTAGAGCCCCAGGGGGCACCTACGAGCAGTACTTC. Protein sequence: CSARAPGGTYEQYF. The chain uses TRBV20-1 and TRBJ2-7, with 8 nucleotides matching TRBD1. Germline lookup yields CDR1 DFQATT and CDR2 SNEGSKA (reference sequence). The CDR3 totals 14 residues. J gave up 2 bases and V 1 base, and 4 bases lay outside the gene matches.

This sequence joins TRBV7-8 and TRBJ2-1, with 8 bases that match TRBD2. The CDR3 covers 16 residues. The junction had 10 bases not matched to a gene; V was cut back by 5 bases and J by 4 bases. Germline V gene lookup returns CDR1 SGHVS and CDR2 FQNEAQ. The DNA of the CDR3 is TGTGCCAGCAGCCAATCTAGCGGGCTACTTTACAATGAGCAGTTCTTC. Translating it yields CASSQSSGLLYNEQFF.

The chain employs TRBV12-5 and TRBJ2-2; possibly TRBD2 for D (5 bases). V gave up 7 bases and J gave up 1 base, with 10 bases separating them. Germline V lookup: CDR1 LGHNT, CDR2 FRNRAP. The CDR3 covers 14 residues. CDR3 coding DNA: TGTGCTAGTGATAGTGCGGGGAACACCGGGGAGCTGTTTTTT. Translated, it gives CASDSAGNTGELFF.

The genes are TRBV5-6 and TRBJ2-4; a weak D match, TRBD1 (6 bases). The germline V gene has CDR1 SGHDT and CDR2 YYEEEE. With 4 bases removed from V and 0 bases from J, the gap between germline ends came to 11 bases. This CDR3 comprises 15 residues. The CDR3 region is CASSRQELAKNIQYF. CDR3 DNA sequence: TGTGCCAGCAGCCGACAGGAATTAGCCAAAAACATTCAGTACTTC.

This rearrangement joins TRBV5-4 to TRBJ2-1; tentative D call: TRBD2 (7 bases). Trimming removed 0 bases from V and 8 bases from J, with 21 bases in between. The germline V gene encodes CDR1 SGHNT and CDR2 YYREEE (reference sequence). This CDR3 spans 17 amino acids. This CDR3 is CASSLGPLTGGFDEQFF. CDR3 sequence (DNA): TGTGCCAGCAGCTTGGGGCCTCTGACGGGGGGCTTCGATGAGCAGTTCTTC.

The chain carries TRBV30 and TRBJ2-1; D gene uncertain. Per germline, CDR1 GTSNPN and CDR2 SVGIG (reference sequence). CDR3 length: 13 residues. V lost 3 bases and J lost 0, with 6 bases in between. The CDR3, as DNA: TGTGCCTGGAGCCGGATCTCCTACAATGAGCAGTTCTTC. It translates to CAWSRISYNEQFF.

The chain employs TRBV15 and TRBJ2-1; 9 nucleotides line up with TRBD1. TRBJ2-7 matches the DNA end more closely, so the J call is doubtful. This CDR3 has 16 amino acids. In germline, CDR1 is LNHNV, CDR2 YYDKDF (reference sequence). The chain's CDR3 is CATSIITGQGNWEQYF. The CDR3 DNA reads as TGTGCCACCAGCATAATTACGGGACAGGGTAATTGGGAGCAGTACTTC.

The rearrangement links TRBV25-1 to TRBJ2-1; tentatively, D is TRBD1 (5 bases). The germline V and J ends were trimmed by 1 base and 3 bases, with 10 bases remaining between them. The CDR3 loop spans 15 amino acids. CDR1 and CDR2 (germline): MGHDK, SYGVNS. The CDR3 DNA reads TGTGCCAGCAGTGAATTAATCGGACACTACAATGAGCAGTTCTTC. Translating it yields CASSELIGHYNEQFF. Looking up the rest from reference TRBV25-1 and TRBJ2-1 gives the full variable domain: EADIYQTPRYLVIGTGKKITLECSQTMGHDKMYWYQQDPGMELHLIHYSYGVNSTEKGDLSSESTVSRIRTEHFPLTLESARPSHTSQYLCASSELIGHYNEQFFGPGTRLTVL.

This chain links TRBV25-1 with TRBJ1-1, with D uncertain. CDR3 size: 14 residues. The V end was cut by 1 base, the J end by 0 bases, with 6 bases between. Germline CDR1 MGHDK, CDR2 SYGVNS. The CDR3 region has the DNA TGTGCCAGCAGTGAATCCTCGATGAACACTGAAGCTTTCTTT. Translating gives CASSESSMNTEAFF.

In its sample, this clonotype was seen once. This chain uses TRBV27 with TRBJ1-2; unclear D gene. Germline assignment: CDR1 MNHEY and CDR2 SMNVEV (reference sequence). The V and J ends lost 8 bases and 8 bases respectively, with 15 bases between them. The CDR3 has 12 amino acids. This chain's CDR3 is CASSNDLRGYTF. In DNA, the CDR3 is TGTGCCAGCTCGAACGACCTCCGAGGCTACACCTTC.

This rearrangement joins TRBV12-3 or TRBV12-4 to TRBJ2-1, with 13 nucleotides matching TRBD2. This CDR3 is 15 amino acids long. V was clipped by 5 bases and J by 8 bases; unmatched bases: 6. The CDR3 loop is CASSPTSGGFDEQFF. The CDR3 DNA sequence: TGTGCCAGCAGTCCGACTAGCGGGGGGTTCGATGAGCAGTTCTTC.

V is TRBV27 and J is TRBJ2-7; the match to TRBD1 covers 8 bases. V lost 2 bases and J lost 2; bases outside the gene matches: 5. Germline lookup yields CDR1 MNHEY and CDR2 SMNVEV (reference sequence). The CDR3 loop spans 15 amino acids. The DNA for the CDR3 is TGTGCCAGCAGTTTAATTGGACAGGGTGCCTACGAGCAGTACTTC. Protein product: CASSLIGQGAYEQYF.